Detailed here is one TCR beta chain. The data are from a study of blood T cell repertoires in COVID-19. At the level of the study: Collection of acute and convalescent COVID-19 samples took place in the United States, Italy and Spain. Nucleic acid was either cDNA or gDNA, and it came from T cells, B-cell-depleted T cells, or PBMCs.

In the source study's methods: Reference gene primers were amplified, and this amplification served to estimate nucleated cell counts. Libraries were prepared by immunoSEQ multiplex PCR; TCRdb keeps only in-frame clonotypes and omits some of them. For V, J and clone size, that table is used; D and trimming come from the DNA. The sample contains 40,000 to 45,000 clones, 70% to 90% of which appear only once. The specimen sequenced was peripheral blood. The clonotype was recovered from a human donor in a cohort sampled during active COVID-19.

CDR3 loop: CASSPEHPLGQPNYGYTF. CDR3 in DNA: TGTGCCAGCAGCCCCGAGCACCCCCTGGGCCAGCCCAACTATGGCTACACCTTC. The chain employs TRBV3-1 (or the pseudogene TRBV3-2) and TRBJ1-2; D not certain. The CDR3 totals 18 residues. Looked up from germline, CDR1 is LGHDT and CDR2 is YNNKEL (reference sequence). Trimming took off 4 bases at V and 2 bases at J, with 23 bases between the two ends.